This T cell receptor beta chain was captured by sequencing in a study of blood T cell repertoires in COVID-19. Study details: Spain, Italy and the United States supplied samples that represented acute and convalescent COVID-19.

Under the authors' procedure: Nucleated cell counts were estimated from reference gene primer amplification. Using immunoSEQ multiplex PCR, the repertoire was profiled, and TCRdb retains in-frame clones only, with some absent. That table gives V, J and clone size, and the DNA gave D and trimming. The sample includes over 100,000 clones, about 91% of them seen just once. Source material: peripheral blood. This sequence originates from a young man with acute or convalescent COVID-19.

CDR3 sequence reads: CASSIDLQGGGTQYF. CDR3 bases: TGTGCCAGTAGTATAGATCTACAGGGGGGGGGAACCCAGTACTTC. The chain couples TRBV19 to TRBJ2-5; tentative D call: TRBD1 (8 bases). V was clipped by 0 bases and J by 8 bases, with 16 bases between them. The CDR3 spans 15 residues. Germline loops: CDR1 LNHDA, CDR2 SQIVND (reference sequence).